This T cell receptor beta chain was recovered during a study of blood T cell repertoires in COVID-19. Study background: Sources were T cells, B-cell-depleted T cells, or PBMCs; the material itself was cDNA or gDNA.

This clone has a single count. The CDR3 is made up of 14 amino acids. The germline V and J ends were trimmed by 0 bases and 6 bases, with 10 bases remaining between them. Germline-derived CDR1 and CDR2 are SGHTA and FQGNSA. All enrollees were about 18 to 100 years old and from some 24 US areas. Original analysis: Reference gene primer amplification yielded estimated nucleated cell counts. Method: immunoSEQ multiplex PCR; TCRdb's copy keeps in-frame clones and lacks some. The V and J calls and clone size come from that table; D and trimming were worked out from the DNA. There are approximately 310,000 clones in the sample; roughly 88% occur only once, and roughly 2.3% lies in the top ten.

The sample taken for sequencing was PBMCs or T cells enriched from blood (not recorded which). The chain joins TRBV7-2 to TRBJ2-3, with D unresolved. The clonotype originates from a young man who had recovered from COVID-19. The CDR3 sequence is CASSLAAPPDTQYF. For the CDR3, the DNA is TGTGCCAGCAGCTTAGCAGCGCCCCCGGATACGCAGTATTTT. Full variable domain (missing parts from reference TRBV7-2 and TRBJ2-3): GAGVSQSPSNKVTEKGKDVELRCDPISGHTALYWYRQSLGQGLEFLIYFQGNSAPDKSGLPSDRFSAERTGGSVSTLTIQRTQQEDSAVYLCASSLAAPPDTQYFGPGTRLTVL.